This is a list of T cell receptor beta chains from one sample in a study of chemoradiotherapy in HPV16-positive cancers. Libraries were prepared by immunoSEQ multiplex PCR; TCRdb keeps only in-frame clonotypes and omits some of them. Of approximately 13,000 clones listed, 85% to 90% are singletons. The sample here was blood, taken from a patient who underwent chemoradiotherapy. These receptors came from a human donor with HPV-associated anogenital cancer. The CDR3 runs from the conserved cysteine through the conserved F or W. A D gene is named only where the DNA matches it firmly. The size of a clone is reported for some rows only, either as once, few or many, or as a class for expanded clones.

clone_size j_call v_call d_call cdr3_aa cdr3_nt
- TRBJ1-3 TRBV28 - CASSLGSSGNTIYF TGTGCCAGCAGTTTGGGGAGCTCTGGAAACACCATATATTTT
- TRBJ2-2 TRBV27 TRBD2 CASRWTSGIPGELFF TGTGCCAGCAGGTGGACTAGCGGGATCCCCGGGGAGCTGTTTTTT
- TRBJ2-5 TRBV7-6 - CASSLGRQETQYF TGTGCCAGCAGCTTAGGCAGGCAAGAGACCCAGTACTTC
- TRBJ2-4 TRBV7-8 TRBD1 CASSLKATGLAKNIQYF TGTGCCAGCAGCTTAAAAGCGACAGGGCTAGCCAAAAACATTCAGTACTTC
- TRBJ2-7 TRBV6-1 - CASSVVRVNEQYF TGTGCCAGCAGTGTGGTCAGGGTGAACGAGCAGTACTTC
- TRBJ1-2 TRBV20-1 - CSARGRYGYTF TGCAGTGCTAGAGGGCGGTATGGCTACACCTTC
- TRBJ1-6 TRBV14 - CASSRVVQWNYNSPLHF TGTGCCAGCAGCCGCGTCGTACAGTGGAACTATAATTCACCCCTCCACTTT
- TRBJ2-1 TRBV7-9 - CASSYGRGSSYNEQFF TGTGCCAGCAGCTACGGACGGGGGAGCTCCTACAATGAGCAGTTCTTC
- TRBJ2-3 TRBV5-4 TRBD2 CASSLTPGRGDLDTQYF TGTGCCAGCAGCTTAACCCCGGGACGGGGGGATTTGGATACGCAGTATTTT
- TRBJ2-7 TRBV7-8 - CASSWDLKAYEQYF TGTGCCAGCAGCTGGGACCTCAAAGCCTACGAGCAGTACTTC
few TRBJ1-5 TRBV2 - CASSPQGPSNQPQHF TGTGCCAGCAGCCCCCAGGGCCCCAGCAATCAGCCCCAGCATTTT
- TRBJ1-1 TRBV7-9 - CASSGDMNTEAFF TGTGCCAGCAGCGGGGACATGAACACTGAAGCTTTCTTT
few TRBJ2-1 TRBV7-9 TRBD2 CASRSSAGGPNEQFF TGTGCCAGCAGGTCATCGGCGGGGGGGCCCAATGAGCAGTTCTTC
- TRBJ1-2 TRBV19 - CASSIGGLGYTF TGTGCCAGTAGTATAGGTGGGCTCGGCTACACCTTC